This entry concerns a single TCR beta chain. This record belongs to a study of cytomegalovirus exposure and HLA in healthy donors. CDR3 length equals 17 residues. The germline gives CDR1 SGDLS, CDR2 YYNGEE. Trimming pared 3 bases from V and 1 base from J, leaving 19 bases between. The table came from immunoSEQ multiplex PCR; TCRdb's copy has only in-frame clones and leaves some out. The sample carries 89,000 or so clones, 90% to 95% recorded once. This rearrangement joins TRBV9 to TRBJ1-1; D gene uncertain. Sequenced: PBMCs. This TCR came from a woman aged 30 to 39 in good health and CMV-seropositive. The CDR3 region is CASSAPKTGSRNTEAFF. In nucleotides, the CDR3 is TGTGCCAGCAGCGCACCAAAAACCGGGAGCAGGAACACTGAAGCTTTCTTT. Combining the CDR3 with reference TRBV9 and TRBJ1-1 gives the whole variable domain DSGVTQTPKHLITATGQRVTLRCSPRSGDLSVYWYQQSLDQGLQFLIQYYNGEERAKGNILERFSAQQFPDLHSELNLSSLELGDSALYFCASSAPKTGSRNTEAFFGQGTRLTVV.